This record looks at one T cell receptor beta chain sequence and its context. The data belong to a study of T-cell reconstitution after alpha-beta-depleted transplantation in children. The CDR3 spans 19 residues. Unmatched junction bases numbered 15, after V lost 1 base and J lost 2 bases. Germline V CDR1 and CDR2: LGHNA, YNFKEQ. Preparation of the TCRbeta library was carried out with unique molecular identifiers. TCRdb re-analysed the PCR reads in MiXCR, keeping a single row per CDR3 protein. The top ten hold roughly a fifth of the sample, which has approximately 82,000 distinct CDR3 sequences, roughly 15% seen once.

This clonotype was obtained from a male patient between 2 and 9 years old who had a stem cell transplant for acute lymphoblastic leukemia, so the T cells may come from the graft donor. The J gene is TRBJ2-5, the V gene TRBV4-2; 8 bases align to TRBD1. Sequenced material: PBMCs, mostly from graft donor cells, taken 180 days after TCRalphabeta/CD19-depleted stem cell transplant. CDR3 in DNA: TGTGCCAGCAGCCAAGGACCGGGACAGGTAGGGGGCCTTCAAGAGACCCAGTACTTC. It yields the protein CASSQGPGQVGGLQETQYF.